This note documents a single T cell receptor beta chain sequence. This clonotype has only a few counts. Its antigen remains unidentified. No much larger clone is present one base from it, and per-base qualities are unavailable. Sequenced using an Illumina NovaSeq 6000. TCR cDNA was synthesized by 5'RACE template switching, through which a universal primer site and unique molecular identifiers were introduced. Priming for cDNA synthesis came from both the TCR alpha and TCR beta constant segments. Library amplification involved two PCR steps, and the second step added sample barcodes and sequencing adapters. Sequencing of the libraries was done on either Illumina HiSeq 2500 (2x100 bp) or NovaSeq (2x150 bp). The authors processed their data as follows. Demultiplexing of reads and collapsing into UMI consensus sequences were performed with MIGEC, and V(D)J alignment was carried out with MiXCR. Vaccine-responding clonotypes were identified with edgeR using replicate PBMC samples, with FDR below 0.01 and a log2 fold change above 5 up to day 15 being required. Each bulk clonotype was labeled CD4 or CD8 based on which sequenced repertoire, CD4 or CD8, contained the clonotype at higher abundance. TCRdb trimmed the raw reads at Q25, called clones with MiXCR and kept productive beta chains. Every entry covers one CDR3 protein and lists the most common genes and DNA from its rows. TCRdb assigned the V and J calls; the authors' analysis was not used. The sample table contains a few hundred thousand distinct CDR3 sequences; only one count was recorded for 8.5% to 10% of them. The ten largest clones add up to around 3.1% of the sample.

According to the study, the label for this sample's treatment or condition signals: live attenuated yellow fever vaccine strain. PBMCs were isolated from peripheral blood using a standard Ficoll-Paque protocol. CD4 and CD8 T-cell fractions were isolated with Dynabeads CD4 and CD8 positive selection kits. RNA was extracted with TriZol from bulk PBMCs, CD4 and CD8 fractions, and dextramer-positive and dextramer-negative fractions. Per the germline V gene (reference sequence), LNHDA is the CDR1 and SQIVND is the CDR2. Its CDR3 holds 16 amino acids, cysteine through phenylalanine. Just CDR3 DNA is preserved here, 48 bases in frame from base 1. The V and J ends are trimmed by 1 base and 1 base, leaving 13 bases between them. This specimen belongs to a study of T cells after yellow fever vaccination (dated by TCRdb to between 2017 and 2020). Study-wide context: The SMART-Seq v4 Ultra Low Input RNA kit was used to prepare libraries from fractions with low cell numbers. To follow T-cell clones before and after both primary and booster YFV17D yellow fever vaccination, bulk TCR alpha and beta repertoires underwent longitudinal sequencing. The cohort comprised two healthy male donors, one aged 18 to 30 and one aged 30 to 40 years. Blood was collected at multiple timepoints before and after primary and secondary immunization, and bulk PBMC replicates and cell subsets were isolated. Overall study results and their limits: Compared with the primary T-cell response, the secondary T-cell response was faster but weaker, reaching its peak on day 5 rather than on day 15. A small share of clonotypes occurred in both CD4 and CD8 compartments, likely arising from convergent recombination. Because abundant contaminating clonotypes from the bulk population could be contained in FACS-sorted repertoires, computational filtering was required. After the booster, most clones that had expanded after primary vaccination were detected again (nearly 98% of CD4 and around nine tenths of CD8), suggesting broad maintenance of memory. The study included only two donors, which limits how far the findings can be generalized.

Recombination linked TRBV19 to TRBJ1-1, and possibly TRBD1, on 5 matching bases. This clonotype originated in a man between 18 and 29 years old who received the YFV17D yellow fever vaccine. The sample in question was CD4+ T cells sorted from PBMCs, obtained 5 days after the yellow fever booster vaccination. The CDR3 has the sequence CASSIGQPLRNTEAFF. At the DNA level, the sequence is TGTGCCAGTAGTATAGGACAGCCTCTTCGGAACACTGAAGCTTTCTTT.